This T cell receptor (beta chain) was profiled in a study of blood T cells in healthy people across ages (dated by TCRdb to the mid-2010s). Context from the whole study: In model experiments, template switching captured about one uniquely barcoded TCR beta cDNA molecule for every two T cells. Age-related changes in TCR beta repertoire diversity were measured in the study by deep sequencing normalized with unique cDNA molecular identifiers. The donors were divided into four age groups: young (average approximately 17 years), middle-aged (approximately 39), aged (roughly 60) and long-lived (82). Using the same blood draw, the study looked at two additional independent replicas of 1 million unique cDNA reads for two donors, one aged 18 to 29 and the other aged 80 or older.

Libraries were constructed by 5' RACE. Sequenced using an Illumina HiSeq 2500. The second PCR ran for about 6 to 11 cycles and used a J-beta primer mix along with a sample-barcoded 5' primer. A template-switch 5' adaptor carrying 12 random nucleotides introduced a unique molecular identifier onto each TCR beta cDNA molecule. At least 2.5 million CDR3-containing paired-end reads were obtained from each sample. All of the RNA was converted into first-strand cDNA using the Mint cDNA synthesis kit, with a TRBC-specific oligonucleotide serving as the primer. After uracil-DNA glycosylase treatment, a first 18-cycle PCR used universal primers M1SS and BC2_uni_R on all cDNA. Per the original workflow: For normalization, 1 million high-quality reads, each with a distinct molecular identifier, were randomly selected from each sample. Reads sharing molecular identifiers were discarded rather than binned into consensus sequences. MiTCR, set to a Q25 quality threshold and the strictest error-elimination algorithm, was used for CDR3 identification, clonotype clustering and error correction. Lower-bound total TCR beta diversity was estimated with a nonparametric unseen species model using Euler transformation. TCRdb took the public reads, trimmed them with fastp at Q25, ran MiXCR for clone calling and kept in-frame beta chains. Under each unique CDR3 protein, matching rows form one entry showing the most common genes and DNA. Here the V and J calls rest on TCRdb's processing, not on the authors' analysis. In this sample the table shows hundreds of thousands of distinct CDR3 sequences, 25% of which occur a single time. The ten largest clones capture 9% to 9.5% of the sample.

What the authors observed across the whole study: Bulk unsorted PBMC profiling prevented conclusive comparison of naive and antigen-experienced compartments. There was a strong correlation between observed TCR beta diversity and the percentage of naive T cells measured by flow cytometry. Observed TCR beta diversity per million T cells fell roughly linearly with age, and a significant reduction was already apparent by age around 39. The long-lived group showed more naive CD4+ T cells, fewer expanded clones and increased TCR diversity than the aged group, suggesting age selection. Estimates of total diversity from one million sequenced T cells were regarded as lower bounds and underestimates. Because donor CMV infection status was unknown, age-related changes in expanded clonotypes were potentially confounded.

The donors were roughly 39 Caucasian individuals from Russia, aged roughly 6 to 100 years, who were systemically healthy. Each donor gave ten milliliters of peripheral blood, collected into EDTA-treated Vacutainer tubes. Ficoll-Paque density-gradient centrifugation was used to isolate PBMCs, with at least 6.5 million per sample. Total RNA was extracted from PBMCs with Trizol reagent, with at least 5 micrograms obtained per sample. Naive CD45RAhigh/CD27high T cell percentages were measured by flow cytometry on a PBMC aliquot from every donor. A few counts support this clonotype. Its recognized antigen is unknown. The record has no base qualities; no much larger clone is one base away. The V end loses 2 bases and the J end loses 1 base, and a stretch of 23 bases separates them. The CDR3 starts with the cysteine, ends with the phenylalanine, and has 19 residues. Just the 57-base CDR3 DNA is kept, in frame starting at base 1. The germline V gene yields SGHVS for CDR1 and FQNEAQ for CDR2.

The sample was also reused in another study, on T cells of mothers and their children. Looking at the second paper: The donors were nine systemically healthy Caucasian individuals, made up of three mothers and their six children. cDNA synthesis consumed the entire amount of extracted RNA, loaded at around 1.5 ug RNA in each 15 ul reaction. In the second PCR, the M1S primer added sample barcodes and 2-4 random nucleotides. Each mother yielded over 9 million TCR beta CDR3 reads and each child 2.5 million to 3 million reads. Thymic selection shapes the output of TCR recombination in a similar way in related and unrelated pairs, and inherited differences have a minor effect. Normalized repertoire overlap in related mother-child pairs was always slightly higher than in unrelated mother-child pairs, but the difference was never significant. No persistent microchimeric T cell clones were detected, at a sensitivity of roughly 100 clones per million clonotypes. To look for features that set related mother-child pairs apart from unrelated individuals, the researchers ran deep NGS to compare the TCR beta repertoires of mothers and children. The mean age was 40 +/- 4 years for the mothers and about 12 +/- 4 years for the children. After adapter ligation with NEBNext reagents, the libraries were sequenced on Illumina HiSeq 2000 with 100+100 nt paired-end reads. Mother and child libraries were prepared a month apart and sequenced in separate runs to prevent cross-contamination. For each donor, somewhere between roughly 500,000 and 2,300,000 distinct TCR beta clonotypes were identified. Naive TCR beta clonotypes were estimated from low-frequency clonotypes matched to each donor's FACS-determined naive share, without sorting.

This receptor was obtained from a boy younger than 18 in good health. Here the chain combines TRBV7-8 and TRBJ2-5; the D gene is perhaps TRBD1, from 7 matching bases. Sequences were obtained from blood. In nucleotide form, the sequence is TGTGCCAGCAGCTTATCGGGAGTAGGGGGCGAGCGGGTCCAAGAGACCCAGTACTTC. Its coded protein is CASSLSGVGGERVQETQYF.